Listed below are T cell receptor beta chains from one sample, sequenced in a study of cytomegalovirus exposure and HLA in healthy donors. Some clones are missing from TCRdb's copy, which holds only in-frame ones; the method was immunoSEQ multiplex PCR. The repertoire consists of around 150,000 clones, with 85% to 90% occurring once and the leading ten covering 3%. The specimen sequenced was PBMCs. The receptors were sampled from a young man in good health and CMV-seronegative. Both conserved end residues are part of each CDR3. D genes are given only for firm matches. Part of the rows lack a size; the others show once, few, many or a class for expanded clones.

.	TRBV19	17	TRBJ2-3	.	TGTGCCAGTAGTATAGGGGTCAGGGGCGAGGGGACAGATACGCAGTATTTT	CASSIGVRGEGTDTQYF
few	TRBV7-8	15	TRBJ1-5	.	TGTGCCAGCAGCTTAGCGCCGCAGGGCGATCAGCCCCAGCATTTT	CASSLAPQGDQPQHF
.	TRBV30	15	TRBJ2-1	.	TGTGCCTGGAGTGGAGTGCCCCTCTCCTACAATGAGCAGTTCTTC	CAWSGVPLSYNEQFF
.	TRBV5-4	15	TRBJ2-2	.	TGTGCCAGCAGCTTGAGCCAGGGGAACACCGGGGAGCTGTTTTTT	CASSLSQGNTGELFF
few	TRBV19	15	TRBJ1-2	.	TGTGCCAGTAGTATTTCCGTCTCTGGGGGCCCTGGCTACACCTTC	CASSISVSGGPGYTF
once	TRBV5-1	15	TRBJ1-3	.	TGCGCCAGCAGCTTGGCCGTGGGGCAAGGAAACACCATATATTTT	CASSLAVGQGNTIYF
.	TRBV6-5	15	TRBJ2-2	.	TGTGCCAGCAGTTACTCGCTCGGGAACACCGGGGAGCTGTTTTTT	CASSYSLGNTGELFF
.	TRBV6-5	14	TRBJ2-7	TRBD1	TGTGCCAGCAGTTACTCGGGACAGCCCTACGAGCAGTACTTC	CASSYSGQPYEQYF
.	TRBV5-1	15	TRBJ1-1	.	TGCGCCAGCAGCTTGAGGCCGGGAAGGGACACTGAAGCTTTCTTT	CASSLRPGRDTEAFF
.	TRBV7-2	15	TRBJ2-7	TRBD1	TGTGCCAGCAGCCGTGACAGGGGGGCAACCTACGAGCAGTACTTC	CASSRDRGATYEQYF
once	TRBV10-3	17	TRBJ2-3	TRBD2	TGTGCCATCAGTGAGTCGAAACTAGCGGGGCACACAGATACGCAGTATTTT	CAISESKLAGHTDTQYF
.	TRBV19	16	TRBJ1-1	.	TGTGCCAGTAGTATCAACATCGTCTCTTCAGGCGATGAAGCTTTCTTT	CASSINIVSSGDEAFF
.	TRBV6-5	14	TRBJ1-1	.	TGTGCCAGCGGATCGGATCAGGTGAGCACTGAAGCTTTCTTT	CASGSDQVSTEAFF
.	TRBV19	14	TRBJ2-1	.	TGTGCCAGTAGTCCGACAACCTCCTACAATGAGCAGTTCTTC	CASSPTTSYNEQFF
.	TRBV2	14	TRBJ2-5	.	TGTGCCAGCAATCGTCTAGGGGATGCAGAGACCCAGTACTTC	CASNRLGDAETQYF
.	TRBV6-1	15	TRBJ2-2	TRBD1	TGTGCCAGCAAACCGGGACAGGGGGCGTCCGGGGAGCTGTTTTTT	CASKPGQGASGELFF
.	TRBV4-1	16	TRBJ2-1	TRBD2	TGCGCCAGCAGCCAAGGCCCGGGACTAGCAAAGAATGAGCAGTTCTTC	CASSQGPGLAKNEQFF